This TCR beta chain originates from a study of T cell responses to AZD1222 COVID-19 vaccine. The study, taken as a whole, reports: The span of vaccine-associated CD4 TCRs extended across spike, with dominance at 160-218 and 743-854. All repertoire sampling was performed exclusively after the peak T cell response. Baseline seropositivity occurred in only a handful of AZD1222 recipients. Mostly white British, mostly female donors; authors suggested clonal diversity may be underestimated.

Here immunoSEQ multiplex PCR was the method, and the copy in TCRdb shows in-frame clones only, minus some. The table lists nearly 110,000 clones, about 93% of them singletons. In regard to this clone: Its target is not known.

Trimming at V came to 4 bases and at J to 2 bases, leaving 6 bases not matched to a gene. The CDR3 totals 15 residues. Per the germline V gene, CDR1 is SGHTS and CDR2 is YDEGEE. The rearrangement links TRBV5-8 to TRBJ1-5; 7 bases map to TRBD1. The clonotype originates from an adult in good health. The sample here was peripheral blood, taken on day 0 of AZD1222 vaccination. CDR3: CASSRQGEGNQPQHF. CDR3 DNA: TGTGCCAGCAGCCGACAGGGTGAGGGCAATCAGCCCCAGCATTTT.